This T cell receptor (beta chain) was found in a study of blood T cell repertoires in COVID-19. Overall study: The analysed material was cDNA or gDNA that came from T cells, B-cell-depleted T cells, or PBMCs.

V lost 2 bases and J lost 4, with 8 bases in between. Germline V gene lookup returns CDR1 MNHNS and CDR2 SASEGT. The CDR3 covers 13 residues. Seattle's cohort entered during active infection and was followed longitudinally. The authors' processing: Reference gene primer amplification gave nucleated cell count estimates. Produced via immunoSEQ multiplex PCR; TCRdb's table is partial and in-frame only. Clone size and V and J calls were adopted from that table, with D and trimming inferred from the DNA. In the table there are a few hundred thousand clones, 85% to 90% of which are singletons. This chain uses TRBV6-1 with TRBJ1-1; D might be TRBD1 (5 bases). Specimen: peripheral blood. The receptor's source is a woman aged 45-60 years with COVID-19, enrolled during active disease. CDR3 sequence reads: CASSEWGVTEAFF. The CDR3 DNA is TGTGCCAGCAGTGAATGGGGCGTCACTGAAGCTTTCTTT.